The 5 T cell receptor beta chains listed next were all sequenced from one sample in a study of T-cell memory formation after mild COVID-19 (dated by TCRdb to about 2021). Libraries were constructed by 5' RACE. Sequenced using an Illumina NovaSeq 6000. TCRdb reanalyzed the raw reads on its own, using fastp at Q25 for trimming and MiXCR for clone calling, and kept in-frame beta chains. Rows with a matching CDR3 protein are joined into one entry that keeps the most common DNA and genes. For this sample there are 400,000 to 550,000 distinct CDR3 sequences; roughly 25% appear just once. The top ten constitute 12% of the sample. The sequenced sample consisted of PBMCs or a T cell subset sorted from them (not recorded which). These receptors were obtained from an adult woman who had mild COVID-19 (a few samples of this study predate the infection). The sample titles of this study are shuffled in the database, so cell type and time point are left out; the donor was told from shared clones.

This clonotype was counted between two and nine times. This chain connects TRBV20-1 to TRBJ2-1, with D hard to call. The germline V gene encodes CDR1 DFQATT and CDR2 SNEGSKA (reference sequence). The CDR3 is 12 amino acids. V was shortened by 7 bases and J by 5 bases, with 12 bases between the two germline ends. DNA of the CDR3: TGCAGTGTAATTTCGGGTAACAATGAGCAGTTCTTC. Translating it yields CSVISGNNEQFF.

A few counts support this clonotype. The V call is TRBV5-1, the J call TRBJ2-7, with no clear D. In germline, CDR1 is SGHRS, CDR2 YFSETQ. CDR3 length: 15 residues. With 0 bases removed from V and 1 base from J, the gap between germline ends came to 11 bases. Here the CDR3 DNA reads TGCGCCAGCAGCTTGGGGCAGGAAAGGTCCTACGAGCAGTACTTC. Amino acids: CASSLGQERSYEQYF.

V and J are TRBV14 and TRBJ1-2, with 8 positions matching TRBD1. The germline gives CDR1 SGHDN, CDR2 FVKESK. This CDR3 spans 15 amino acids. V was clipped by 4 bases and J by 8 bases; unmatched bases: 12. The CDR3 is CASSPGVGRGRGYTF. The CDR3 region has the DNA TGTGCCAGCAGCCCAGGAGTGGGCAGGGGGCGAGGCTACACCTTC.

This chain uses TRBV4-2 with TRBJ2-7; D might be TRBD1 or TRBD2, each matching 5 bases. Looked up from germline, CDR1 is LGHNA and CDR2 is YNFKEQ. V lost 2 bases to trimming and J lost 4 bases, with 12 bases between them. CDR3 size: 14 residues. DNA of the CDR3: TGTGCCAGCAGCCAAAGCCGGGACGGATACGAGCAGTACTTC. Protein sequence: CASSQSRDGYEQYF.

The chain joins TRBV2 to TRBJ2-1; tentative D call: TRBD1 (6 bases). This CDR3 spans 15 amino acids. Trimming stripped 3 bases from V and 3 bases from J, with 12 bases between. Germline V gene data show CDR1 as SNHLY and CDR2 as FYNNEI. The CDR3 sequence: CASSEGQGIYNEQFF. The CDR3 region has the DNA TGTGCCAGCAGTGAGGGGCAGGGGATCTACAATGAGCAGTTCTTC. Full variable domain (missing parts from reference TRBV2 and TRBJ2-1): EPEVTQTPSHQVTQMGQEVILRCVPISNHLYFYWYRQILGQKVEFLVSFYNNEISEKSEIFDDQFSVERPDGSNFTLKIRSTKLEDSAMYFCASSEGQGIYNEQFFGPGTRLTVL.